This T cell receptor (beta chain) was sequenced in a study of shared clonotypes between healthy human individuals. CDR3 length equals 14 residues. Trimming took 3 bases from V and 1 from J, leaving 9 bases between them. CDR1 is SGHTA, CDR2 FQGNSA, per germline. Negatively enriched CD4+ T cells were divided by CD45RA into naive and memory. About 30,000 T cell genomes, or roughly 200 ng DNA, went into the sorted-subset replicate PCRs. Repertoires were generated with immunoSEQ multiplex PCR, while TCRdb's copy carries only in-frame clones and drops some. This table has about 1 million clones, roughly 80% appearing once.

The sample taken for sequencing was memory CD4+ T cells sorted from blood. Subset: CD45RA-negative fraction. The gene calls are TRBV7-2 and TRBJ1-1, with D perhaps matching TRBD1 (5 bases). The receptor was derived from a man between 18 and 29 years old in good health. This CDR3 is CASSFRDWNTEAFF. CDR3 nucleotides: TGTGCCAGCAGCTTCCGGGACTGGAACACTGAAGCTTTCTTT.